This entry concerns a single T cell receptor beta chain. Its binding antigen is unknown. The record has no base qualities; no much larger clone is one base away. The sample originates from a study of glioma-infiltrating T cells after dendritic cell vaccination (dated by TCRdb to the mid-2010s). As for the study more broadly: Of the approximately 15 glioblastoma patients in the cohort, all drawn from Phase I and II dendritic cell vaccination trials, 9 were newly diagnosed and 6 had recurrent disease. Between the early 2000s and the early 2010s, patients were given autologous tumor lysate-pulsed dendritic cell vaccination. To make the vaccine, monocyte-derived dendritic cells were cultured for under 9 days with IL-4 and GM-CSF and then pulsed overnight with autologous tumor lysate. Each patient got three intradermal injections of the dendritic cell vaccine, spaced at biweekly intervals, in the arm below the axilla. Tumor-infiltrating lymphocyte content was quantified and tumor and blood repertoires were compared in dendritic cell-vaccinated glioblastoma patients by deep sequencing of TCR beta CDR3 regions. Survival after dendritic cell vaccination was correlated with TCR sequencing metrics, such as TIL content and the overlap between tumor and blood repertoires. The investigation overall reported the following: The three-group TCR overlap response model was described as speculative and requiring prospective validation. Longer time to progression and overall survival after dendritic cell vaccination were predicted by higher estimated pretreatment TIL content. The cohort was small and heterogeneous, only a few patients had full blood and tumor sets, and even fewer had initial-recurrent tumor pairs. TCR clonality showed no direct relationship with survival, which suggests that a diverse polyclonal response may matter.

The immunoSEQ assay amplified TCRB CDR3 regions from around 2.1 micrograms of genomic DNA, or from all available DNA when less than that amount was available. The multiplex PCR relied on 60 forward primers for TCR V beta segments and 13 reverse primers for J beta segments. To estimate the number of reads per starting template, synthetic control templates were added to each sample at limiting dilution. Reads of 87 bp were generated by sequencing on the Illumina HiSeq System. Per the authors' processing: PCR and sequencing errors were removed by merging closely related sequences with a nearest neighbor algorithm. TCR overlap was measured as the percentage of unique tumor TCR beta sequences also present in the same patient's peripheral blood. TCRdb took this table from immuneACCESS and kept in-frame rearrangements with V and J called. Such tables lack part of the clones; where checked against another copy, unresolved V genes explain under half of the gap, and the rest is unexplained. The V and J calls and the clone size are those of that table, but D and trimming were determined from the DNA. A total of just under 100,000 clones appear in this sample, around 80% of them only once. The top ten constitute roughly 5.3% of the sample.

The time point label, as the study defines it: after dendritic cell vaccination, including at tumor progression/relapse. Patients were selected for having adequate residual fresh-frozen tumor tissue and more than two years of available survival data. An isocitrate dehydrogenase mutation was not carried by any of the glioblastoma patients, although molecular status was otherwise variable. PBMC were collected before vaccination, two weeks after the third vaccination, and at tumor progression if tumor progression occurred. The Qiagen DNeasy Blood extraction Kit was used for extraction of genomic DNA. According to the germline V gene, CDR1 reads SGHDT and CDR2 reads YYEEEE. V drops 0 bases and J drops 6 bases, leaving 9 bases in between. Measured from the cysteine to the phenylalanine, the CDR3 is 14 residues long. Only CDR3 DNA remains: 42 bases, in frame from the first base.

The sample here was blood, taken after dendritic cell vaccination. The V gene is TRBV5-6 and the J gene is TRBJ1-4; no D gene is confidently identified. This TCR was sampled from a human donor with glioblastoma. CDR3 reads: CASSLVGGDEKLFF. The nucleotide sequence is given as TGTGCCAGCAGCTTGGTAGGCGGGGATGAAAAACTGTTTTTT.